These 20 T cell receptor beta chains were all obtained from the same sample, sequenced in a study of PD-L1 blockade in urothelial cancer. The time point: peripheral blood 6 weeks after treatment start. TCRdb's copy holds only in-frame clones and misses some; the assay was immunoSEQ multiplex PCR. The sample holds 35,000 to 45,000 clones, 75% to 95% seen once. The input for sequencing was PBMCs, taken around atezolizumab (anti-PD-L1) treatment. Receptor source: a man in his 70s with urothelial cancer.

V is TRBV28 and J is TRBJ2-3; TRBD1 matches at 8 bases. The CDR3 has 16 amino acids. Germline V lookup: CDR1 MDHEN, CDR2 SYDVKM. Germline trimming cut 4 bases from V and 2 bases from J; bases unmatched to any gene: 8. Here the CDR3 reads CASSSLGQGSTDTQYF. The CDR3 DNA reads as TGTGCCAGCAGTTCTTTAGGACAGGGTTCCACAGATACGCAGTATTTT.

The chain couples TRBV6-5 to TRBJ2-3, with D perhaps matching TRBD2 (6 bases). Per germline, CDR1 MNHEY and CDR2 SVGAGI. This CDR3 has 16 residues. The germline V and J ends were trimmed by 4 bases and 1 base, with 15 bases remaining between them. The CDR3 DNA reads as TGTGCCAGCAGTTCTAAGCGGCGGAGGGGCACAGATACGCAGTATTTT. It yields the protein CASSSKRRRGTDTQYF.

This clone was observed a handful of times. The V call is TRBV12-5, the J call TRBJ2-2; 10 bases are a match to TRBD1. With V trimmed by 4 bases and J by 5 bases, 7 bases remained unmatched. CDR1 LGHNT and CDR2 FRNRAP come from the germline V gene. The CDR3 consists of 16 residues. CDR3 sequence: CASGSWTGGRTGELFF. The CDR3, as DNA: TGTGCTAGTGGTTCGTGGACAGGGGGGCGGACCGGGGAGCTGTTTTTT. Combining the CDR3 with reference TRBV12-5 and TRBJ2-2 gives the whole variable domain DARVTQTPRHKVTEMGQEVTMRCQPILGHNTVFWYRQTMMQGLELLAYFRNRAPLDDSGMPKDRFSAEMPDATLATLKIQPSEPRDSAVYFCASGSWTGGRTGELFFGEGSRLTVL.

This clone was observed a single time. The V call is TRBV18, the J call TRBJ1-1; D is uncertain. Germline V CDR1 and CDR2: KGHSH, LQKENI. The CDR3 is made up of 13 amino acids. Trimming shortened V by 3 bases and J by 6 bases, and 11 bases separated the two germline ends. The CDR3 DNA is TGTGCCAGCTCACCGGGCGCGGGCCCTGAAGCTTTCTTT. Its translation is CASSPGAGPEAFF.

This sequence joins TRBV23-1 and TRBJ1-2; 8 bases are a match to TRBD1. TRBV23-1 qualifies as an ORF whose function is uncertain. The CDR3 loop spans 19 amino acids. V dropped 2 bases and J dropped 4; count of bases not matched to a gene: 18. CDR3 bases: TGCGCCAGCAGTCAAAACCCTAATCCCAGGGGGCTGAATAGCTATGGCTACACCTTC. This encodes CASSQNPNPRGLNSYGYTF.

The genes are TRBV6-1 and TRBJ1-2; tentative D call: TRBD1 (6 bases). V was cut by 4 bases and J by 2 bases, with 11 bases left in between. CDR1 and CDR2 from the germline V gene are MNHNS and SASEGT. The CDR3 sequence is 14 residues long. This CDR3 reads CASSVDTGNYGYTF. In DNA form, the CDR3 reads TGTGCCAGCAGTGTAGACACAGGGAACTATGGCTACACCTTC.

This clone was seen once. V gene TRBV6-1 combines with J gene TRBJ2-3; 11 bases agree with TRBD2. CDR3 length: 20 amino acids. The germline V gene has CDR1 MNHNS and CDR2 SASEGT. V trimming: 2 bases; J trimming: 1 base; junction bases outside the gene matches: 14. The DNA for the CDR3 is TGTGCCAGCAGTGAAAAATCCCAGGGTAGCGGGAGGGCTCGCACAGATACGCAGTATTTT. It translates to CASSEKSQGSGRARTDTQYF.

In DNA, the CDR3 is TGTGCCAGCACTCGAACAGGGAACACTGAAGCTTTCTTT. It encodes CASTRTGNTEAFF. The V call is TRBV6-1, the J call TRBJ1-1; D is possibly TRBD1 (5 bases). V shed 7 bases and J shed 1 base, with 10 bases lying between them. Germline CDR1 and CDR2: MNHNS and SASEGT. This CDR3 spans 13 amino acids.

The gene calls are TRBV5-5 and TRBJ1-2; TRBD1 aligns across 8 bases. Germline values: CDR1 SGHKS, CDR2 YYEKEE (reference sequence). J gave up 2 bases and V 0 bases, and 0 bases lay outside the gene matches. There are 14 residues in the CDR3. CDR3 in DNA: TGTGCCAGCAGCTTGGGACAGGGGAACTATGGCTACACCTTC. It encodes CASSLGQGNYGYTF. Full variable domain (remainder filled in from reference TRBV5-5 and TRBJ1-2): DAGVTQSPTHLIKTRGQQVTLRCSPISGHKSVSWYQQVLGQGPQFIFQYYEKEERGRGNFPDRFSARQFPNYSSELNVNALLLGDSALYLCASSLGQGNYGYTFGSGTRLTVV.

V gene TRBV18 combines with J gene TRBJ2-3; D remains unclear. Trimming removed 2 bases at V and 2 bases at J, with 8 bases between. The CDR3 sequence is 14 residues long. Germline CDR1 KGHSH, CDR2 LQKENI. CDR3: CASSPNLDTDTQYF. In DNA form, the CDR3 reads TGTGCCAGCTCACCAAACCTAGACACAGATACGCAGTATTTT.

The chain joins TRBV7-9 to TRBJ2-1, with D possibly being TRBD2 (6 bases). Deletions cut 5 bases from V and 7 bases from J, with 15 bases between. Germline V gene data show CDR1 as SEHNR and CDR2 as FQNEAQ (reference sequence). CDR3 length: 14 residues. The CDR3 is CASSPSGVPNEQFF. The CDR3 region has the DNA TGTGCCAGCAGCCCCTCGGGGGTTCCGAATGAGCAGTTCTTC.

V and J are TRBV6-6 and TRBJ2-2; perhaps TRBD2 as D (6 bases). V was cut by 6 bases and J by 4 bases, with 15 bases left in between. Germline V gene sequence: CDR1 MNHNY, CDR2 SVGAGI (reference sequence). The CDR3 sequence is 15 residues long. The DNA for the CDR3 is TGTGCCAGCAGGGGTCTCCGGGGAGGCACCGGGGAGCTGTTTTTT. Translating it yields CASRGLRGGTGELFF.

This clone showed up just once. The genes are TRBV4-1 and TRBJ2-2; 7 bases are shared with TRBD2. V shed 3 bases and J 2 bases; nucleotides not matched to a gene: 6. Germline loops: CDR1 MGHRA, CDR2 YSYEKL. This CDR3 region has 16 residues. The CDR3 loop reads CASSHASGANTGELFF. The CDR3 DNA reads as TGCGCCAGCAGCCATGCGAGCGGGGCTAACACCGGGGAGCTGTTTTTT.

The gene calls are TRBV6-1 and TRBJ1-2, with a tentative D call TRBD1 (5 bases). The CDR3 is 14 residues long. Between the trimmed V and J ends, which lost 2 bases and 9 bases, there was a span of 16 bases. Germline CDR1 reads MNHNS; CDR2 reads SASEGT. CDR3 sequence: CASSELQRQGSYTF. The DNA for the CDR3 is TGTGCCAGCAGTGAATTACAGAGGCAGGGTAGCTACACCTTC.

In its sample, this clone was seen a few times. The chain joins TRBV5-1 to TRBJ2-3; TRBD2 agrees at 7 bases. The CDR3 runs 19 residues. Germline lookup yields CDR1 SGHRS and CDR2 YFSETQ. V was clipped by 0 bases and J by 3 bases; unmatched bases: 16. The CDR3 DNA follows: TGCGCCAGCAGCTTGGAGGGAGGGCCGATTGGAGTGAGGACAGATACGCAGTATTTT. This codes for CASSLEGGPIGVRTDTQYF.

The rearrangement joins TRBV28 to TRBJ1-2; 9 bases map to TRBD1. Germline V CDR1 and CDR2: MDHEN, SYDVKM. J gave up 8 bases and V 6 bases, and 10 bases lay outside the gene matches. The CDR3 extends over 14 amino acids. This CDR3 reads CASRPTGGPRGYTF. CDR3 bases: TGTGCCAGCAGACCTACAGGGGGCCCACGGGGCTACACCTTC.

V and J are TRBV7-3 and TRBJ2-7; D is perhaps TRBD2 (6 bases). V was shortened by 3 bases and J by 0 bases, with 12 bases between the two germline ends. Germline CDR1 is SGHTA and CDR2 is FQGTGA. The CDR3 loop spans 15 amino acids. CDR3 in DNA: TGTGCCAGCAGCTTTTACGGGGGAAGCTCCTACGAGCAGTACTTC. As protein: CASSFYGGSSYEQYF.

The chain has TRBV6-1 and TRBJ2-7; a possible D gene is TRBD1 (6 bases). The CDR3 loop spans 12 amino acids. V was clipped by 7 bases and J by 1 base, with 8 bases between them. Germline V gene data show CDR1 as MNHNS and CDR2 as SASEGT. CDR3 amino acids: CASTGQSYEQYF. Written as DNA, the CDR3 is TGTGCCAGCACCGGACAGTCCTACGAGCAGTACTTC.

This clone turned up a few times. This chain connects TRBV7-9 to TRBJ1-1; possible D gene TRBD1, 6 bases. The CDR3 has 14 residues. Trimming took 5 bases from V and 4 from J, leaving 14 bases between them. Germline loops: CDR1 SEHNR, CDR2 FQNEAQ (reference sequence). CDR3 DNA sequence: TGTGCCAGCAGCCCTCCAGGGGTGGCCACTGAAGCTTTCTTT. Encoded protein: CASSPPGVATEAFF.

This sequence joins TRBV19 and TRBJ1-1; D is undetermined. The V gene's germline CDR1 is LNHDA and CDR2 SQIVND (reference sequence). The CDR3 has 13 residues. V lost 5 bases to trimming and J lost 4 bases, with 11 bases between them. DNA for the CDR3: TGTGCCAGTAGTCAGTTCCGAGGCACTGAAGCTTTCTTT. It translates to CASSQFRGTEAFF.